A selection of T cell receptor beta chains follows, all from one sample in a study of human T cells and chemical hapten exposure. Via MiXCR, TCRdb re-called the RACE reads, giving one row per CDR3 protein. The sample carries 250,000 or so distinct CDR3 sequences, around 7% recorded once. The sample in question was whole blood, obtained in connection with sensitization to the hapten diphenylcyclopropenone (DPC). The receptors originated from a man aged 18 to 29 with alopecia areata. Some clones in this sample may be carry-over from other donors' samples. Both conserved end residues are part of each CDR3. The D gene is left open where the match is weak. A clone size is listed for some rows: how often the clone was seen (once, few, many), or a class if it is expanded.

TGTGCCAGCAGTGTACTGCCGGGACGCAAGGACTATGGCTACACCTTC	CASSVLPGRKDYGYTF	TRBV2	TRBJ1-2	.	.
TGTGCCAGCAGCTTAACAGGCACCATATATTTT	CASSLTGTIYF	TRBV7-6	TRBJ1-3	.	few
TGTGCCAGCAGCCGCGGACAGGAGGCTTCACCCCTCCACTTT	CASSRGQEASPLHF	TRBV7-3	TRBJ1-6	TRBD1	many
TGTGCCAGCAGCCAAGATTACCGTCCCCCCGATACGCAGTATTTT	CASSQDYRPPDTQYF	TRBV3-1	TRBJ2-3	.	.
TGTGCCAGCAGTCTGGACAGTTCCCAAGAGACCCAGTACTTC	CASSLDSSQETQYF	TRBV3-1	TRBJ2-5	.	few
TGCAGTGCCATCCCCTTATGGGGAACTAACTATGGCTACACCTTC	CSAIPLWGTNYGYTF	TRBV20-1	TRBJ1-2	.	many
TGTGCCAGCAGCCGGGACAGGGACGGTGGAAACACCATATATTTT	CASSRDRDGGNTIYF	TRBV7-3	TRBJ1-3	TRBD1	few
TGTGCCAGCAGACAGACAGGGTTAGGCTACACCTTC	CASRQTGLGYTF	TRBV28	TRBJ1-2	TRBD1	.
TGCAGTGCAGTCGGACACGTTGAAGCTTTCTTT	CSAVGHVEAFF	TRBV20-1	TRBJ1-1	.	few
TGTGCCAGCAGCCCAAGAAAGGGACAGGGGTGGGACAATGAGCAGTTCTTC	CASSPRKGQGWDNEQFF	TRBV9	TRBJ2-1	TRBD1	.
TGCGCCAGCAGCCACGACCCCGGGGAGGGGGCCTTGAATGAGCAGTTCTTC	CASSHDPGEGALNEQFF	TRBV4-1	TRBJ2-1	.	few
TGCGCCAGCAGCCTTCCGGTCAGCTCCTACAATGAGCAGTTCTTC	CASSLPVSSYNEQFF	TRBV5-1	TRBJ2-1	.	.
TGTGCCAGCAGTTCCTTAACTAGACTAAATGAGCAGTTCTTC	CASSSLTRLNEQFF	TRBV27	TRBJ2-1	.	.
TGCGCCAGCAGCCAAGATATTTTAGGGCGGGGGTACGAGCAGTACTTC	CASSQDILGRGYEQYF	TRBV4-3	TRBJ2-7	TRBD2	.
TGTGCCAGCAGCTTAGCGGCGCGGGATACGCAGTATTTT	CASSLAARDTQYF	TRBV7-6	TRBJ2-3	.	.
TGTGCCAGCATGACAGGAGATCATCAGCCCCAGCATTTT	CASMTGDHQPQHF	TRBV6-2/TRBV6-3	TRBJ1-5	.	.
TGCGCCAGCAGCCAAGGGGCCTTCTCTGGAAACACCATATATTTT	CASSQGAFSGNTIYF	TRBV4-1	TRBJ1-3	.	many
TGTGCCAGCAGCGTCCTCCCGGCCCAAGAGACCCAGTACTTC	CASSVLPAQETQYF	TRBV9	TRBJ2-5	.	.
TGTGCCAGCAGTCGACATAGCTCTGGAAACACCATATATTTT	CASSRHSSGNTIYF	TRBV6-2/TRBV6-3	TRBJ1-3	.	.
TGTGCCAGCAGCTTGGTCCGGGGGTGGACTGAAGCTTTCTTT	CASSLVRGWTEAFF	TRBV7-2	TRBJ1-1	.	.
TGTGCCAGCAGTGTCCCGGCAGGGTCAATTTTAAATCAGCCCCAGCATTTT	CASSVPAGSILNQPQHF	TRBV2	TRBJ1-5	.	.
TGTGCCAGCAGCTCAGCGCCGCCCGCAGGGTGGCGGGCCCACGGGGAGCTGTTTTTT	CASSSAPPAGWRAHGELFF	TRBV7-2	TRBJ2-2	.	.
TGTGCCAGCAGCTTGGGGGGCGCGGATGGCTACACCTTC	CASSLGGADGYTF	TRBV7-9	TRBJ1-2	.	many
TGTGCCAGCAGCAACGGGGGGGAGCAGTACTTC	CASSNGGEQYF	TRBV6-2/TRBV6-3	TRBJ2-7	TRBD2	few
TGTGCCAGCAGCCCCCGCTCGTCAGCCTTATATGGCTACACCTTC	CASSPRSSALYGYTF	TRBV9	TRBJ1-2	.	many
TGTGCCAGCACCATATCTCTTCAGGGGGCCCCTGAAGCTTTCTTT	CASTISLQGAPEAFF	TRBV28	TRBJ1-1	TRBD1	.
TGTGCCAGCAGTTTAATAACGGCGAGCTCCTATAATTCACCCCTCCACTTT	CASSLITASSYNSPLHF	TRBV14	TRBJ1-6	.	.
TGTGCCAGCAGTTCAGGGGGTTTCTACAATGAGCAGTTCTTC	CASSSGGFYNEQFF	TRBV6-5	TRBJ2-1	TRBD1	few
TGTGCCAGCAGCCTAACAGGGGATTTTAATCAGCCCCAGCATTTT	CASSLTGDFNQPQHF	TRBV7-9	TRBJ1-5	TRBD1	.
TGTGCCAGCAGCCCACGGGGTAGCGGGGCCCTAGCCAAAAACATTCAGTACTTC	CASSPRGSGALAKNIQYF	TRBV9	TRBJ2-4	TRBD2	many
TGTGCCAGCAGTTGGGACAGGGCCCTTGCTAACTATGGCTACACCTTC	CASSWDRALANYGYTF	TRBV12-3/TRBV12-4	TRBJ1-2	TRBD1	few
TGTGCCAGCAGCACACAGGGGGGGACTGAAGCTTTCTTT	CASSTQGGTEAFF	TRBV9	TRBJ1-1	TRBD1	many
TGTGCCAGCAGTTTTCGGGACATTTATGGCTACACCTTC	CASSFRDIYGYTF	TRBV12-3/TRBV12-4	TRBJ1-2	.	.
TGTGCCAGCAGCTCGACAGGGGACGAGCAGTACTTC	CASSSTGDEQYF	TRBV7-9	TRBJ2-7	TRBD1	few
TGTGCCAGCAGCGCATCAGGGATCTCCTACAATGAGCAGTTCTTC	CASSASGISYNEQFF	TRBV9	TRBJ2-1	.	.
TGTGCCAGCAGCTTAAGGGGGCCCAATGAGCAGTTCTTC	CASSLRGPNEQFF	TRBV7-2	TRBJ2-1	TRBD1	.
TGTGCCAGCAGTCGGACTTACGTGGGAACTAGCACAGATACGCAGTATTTT	CASSRTYVGTSTDTQYF	TRBV7-9	TRBJ2-3	.	few
TGTGCCAGCAGTTCCTTGGTAGCGGGGGCCCAAGAGACCCAGTACTTC	CASSSLVAGAQETQYF	TRBV27	TRBJ2-5	TRBD2	.
TGTGCCAGCAGAACTACAGGGACAGATACGCAGTATTTT	CASRTTGTDTQYF	TRBV6-5	TRBJ2-3	.	few